The 8 T cell receptor beta chains reported below all come from one sample, sequenced in a study of OX40 agonist ivuxolimab in advanced cancers. Produced via immunoSEQ multiplex PCR; TCRdb's table is partial and in-frame only. The sample includes about 33,000 clones, approximately 84% seen only once; the top ten take 20% to 25%. The sample here was CD4+ or CD8+ T cells sorted from blood, taken in a trial of the OX40 agonist ivuxolimab. The receptors originated from an adult with an advanced solid tumor such as melanoma, head and neck, liver or kidney cancer.

This clone came up a few times. The chain joins TRBV28 to TRBJ2-3; TRBD2 aligns across 12 bases. Trimming removed 8 bases from V and 7 bases from J; junction bases left unmatched: 10. The V gene's germline CDR1 is MDHEN and CDR2 SYDVKM. This CDR3 has 15 residues. CDR3 coding DNA: TGTGCCAGCCGGAAGACTAGCGGGAGAGAATATACGCAGTATTTT. Its protein product is CASRKTSGREYTQYF.

This chain connects TRBV4-1 to TRBJ1-1; D gene ambiguous. The V gene's germline CDR1 is MGHRA and CDR2 YSYEKL. The CDR3 sequence is 12 residues long. V lost 0 bases and J 5 bases, leaving 4 bases between the germline ends. In DNA, the CDR3 is TGCGCCAGCAGCCAAGATCGTACTGAAGCTTTCTTT. Translation gives CASSQDRTEAFF.

The V and J genes are TRBV19 and TRBJ2-3; D is ambiguous. V lost 0 bases, J lost 7 bases, and 11 bases lay in between. Germline V gene sequence: CDR1 LNHDA, CDR2 SQIVND (reference sequence). CDR3 length: 14 amino acids. In DNA form, the CDR3 reads TGTGCCAGTAGTATAGATCAGCAGGATTATACGCAGTATTTT. Its translation: CASSIDQQDYTQYF.

The chain couples TRBV20-1 to TRBJ2-5; 7 nucleotides agree with TRBD1. The CDR3 is made up of 11 amino acids. Trimming took 6 bases from V and 5 from J; bases not matched to a gene: 3. In germline, CDR1 is DFQATT, CDR2 SNEGSKA (reference sequence). The CDR3 sequence is CSADRRETQYF. The CDR3 DNA is TGCAGTGCGGACAGGAGGGAGACCCAGTACTTC.

This clone has a handful of counts. The chain couples TRBV6-6 to TRBJ1-1, with D unresolved. V was cut by 0 bases and J by 6 bases, with 11 bases left in between. Germline-derived CDR1 and CDR2 are MNHNY and SVGAGI (reference sequence). The CDR3 length is 14 residues. As DNA, the CDR3 is TGTGCCAGCAGTTACTCGATGGATGGGGCTGAAGCTTTCTTT. Protein: CASSYSMDGAEAFF.

The sample holds one count of this clone. Other DNA sequences in the sample encode the same CDR3. This chain links TRBV27 with TRBJ1-5; D may be TRBD1 (5 bases). Germline V gives CDR1 MNHEY, CDR2 SMNVEV (reference sequence). The CDR3 runs to 13 residues. V dropped 3 bases and J dropped 4 bases, with 7 bases sitting between them. The DNA of the CDR3 is TGTGCCAGCAGTTTGGCAGGGAATCAGCCCCAGCATTTT. It encodes CASSLAGNQPQHF.

The table lists this clone with a count of one. The V call is TRBV10-3, the J call TRBJ1-1; unclear D gene. The V end was cut by 3 bases, the J end by 8 bases, with 10 bases between. CDR1 is ENHRY and CDR2 is SYGVKD in the germline V gene. This CDR3 is built from 12 residues. CDR3 in amino acids: CAISDPGQEAFF. The CDR3 DNA reads as TGTGCCATCAGTGATCCCGGCCAGGAAGCTTTCTTT.

The CDR3 here is CASSQGSGVGNTIYF. The DNA of the CDR3 is TGCGCCAGCAGCCAAGGTTCAGGGGTTGGAAACACCATATATTTT. The chain recombines TRBV4-1 with TRBJ1-3; D possibly corresponds to TRBD1 (6 bases). The CDR3 runs to 15 residues. Deletions cut 1 base from V and 3 bases from J, with 10 bases between. The germline CDR1 and CDR2 sequences are MGHRA and YSYEKL.